Following are 32 T cell receptor beta chains from one sample sequenced in a study of Ad26.COV2.S vaccination and SARS-CoV-2 variants. Noted treatment: some 20 received Ad26.COV2.S at low or high dose, single or two shots; roughly five received placebo; per-sample allocation not given. Samples were taken on day 63 after the first vaccine or placebo injection. The data were produced by immunoSEQ multiplex PCR, yet TCRdb's version contains in-frame clones alone and is incomplete. The table records roughly 350,000 clones, around 89% of them present only once. This specimen was peripheral blood, taken in a trial of Ad26.COV2.S vaccine versus placebo. The receptors here all came from a person aged 18-60 years who received the Ad26.COV2.S COVID-19 vaccine or a placebo.

The rearrangement uses TRBV20-1 and TRBJ1-2, with D maybe TRBD1 (5 bases). This CDR3 comprises 13 residues. V dropped 3 bases and J dropped 1 base, with 9 bases sitting between them. CDR1 DFQATT and CDR2 SNEGSKA come from the germline V gene (reference sequence). The CDR3: CSASQGVNYGYTF. The CDR3 nucleotides read TGCAGTGCTAGTCAGGGTGTTAACTATGGCTACACCTTC.

This clone was seen once. The chain is built from TRBV7-2 and TRBJ2-7; D may be TRBD2 (5 bases). Germline V lookup: CDR1 SGHTA, CDR2 FQGNSA. The CDR3 extends over 14 amino acids. V dropped 2 bases and J dropped 2 bases, with 10 bases sitting between them. CDR3 region: CASSLTSGPYEQYF. CDR3 sequence (DNA): TGTGCCAGCAGCTTAACAAGCGGTCCCTACGAGCAGTACTTC.

The chain employs TRBV9 and TRBJ1-2; a possible D gene is TRBD1 (5 bases). This CDR3 has 12 residues. Germline values: CDR1 SGDLS, CDR2 YYNGEE. Trimming took off 2 bases at V and 4 bases at J, with 6 bases between the two ends. The CDR3 DNA reads TGTGCCAGCAGCGTGGGGGTCTATGGCTACACCTTC. Protein product: CASSVGVYGYTF.

The genes are TRBV3-1 (or the pseudogene TRBV3-2) and TRBJ2-3; D ambiguous. Germline CDR1 and CDR2: LGHDT and YNNKEL (reference sequence). The CDR3 loop spans 12 amino acids. Between the trimmed V and J ends, which lost 8 bases and 3 bases, there was a span of 9 bases. The CDR3 DNA reads TGTGCCAGCGAAGGGCCTACAGATACGCAGTATTTT. It yields the protein CASEGPTDTQYF.

This clone was seen once. The chain joins TRBV5-5 to TRBJ2-1, with TRBD2 matching over 12 bases. Germline V gene lookup returns CDR1 SGHKS and CDR2 YYEKEE (reference sequence). After removal of 2 bases from V and 12 bases from J, the junction contained 12 bases not matched to a gene. The CDR3 has 16 amino acids. The CDR3 protein is CASSFPGLAGGSGQFF. CDR3 in DNA: TGTGCCAGCAGCTTTCCGGGACTAGCGGGCGGCTCCGGGCAGTTCTTC.

The CDR3 loop reads CASKRQDYQPQHF. CDR3 sequence (DNA): TGTGCCAGCAAGAGACAGGATTACCAGCCCCAGCATTTT. The rearrangement joins TRBV2 to TRBJ1-5, with D possibly TRBD1 on 6 matching bases. Looked up from germline, CDR1 is SNHLY and CDR2 is FYNNEI. V was trimmed by 7 bases and J by 7 bases, leaving 14 bases between them. This CDR3 is built from 13 residues. Based on the CDR3 plus reference TRBV2 and TRBJ1-5, the full variable domain is EPEVTQTPSHQVTQMGQEVILRCVPISNHLYFYWYRQILGQKVEFLVSFYNNEISEKSEIFDDQFSVERPDGSNFTLKIRSTKLEDSAMYFCASKRQDYQPQHFGDGTRLSIL.

The chain recombines TRBV29-1 with TRBJ2-1; D uncertain. CDR1 and CDR2 (germline): SQVTM, ANQGSEA. With 4 bases removed from V and 9 bases from J, the gap between germline ends came to 16 bases. This CDR3 contains 13 residues. The CDR3 nucleotides read TGCAGCGTTGGACCCGGTAGGGATTTTGAGCAGTTCTTC. It is translated as CSVGPGRDFEQFF.

The chain joins TRBV4-3 to TRBJ2-6; no definite D call. V was cut by 4 bases and J by 0 bases, with 4 bases left in between. The V gene's germline CDR1 is LGHNA and CDR2 YSLEER. This CDR3 is built from 14 residues. In nucleotides, the CDR3 is TGCGCCAGCAGCCCGATCTCTGGGGCCAACGTCCTGACTTTC. This encodes CASSPISGANVLTF.

The chain couples TRBV7-9 to TRBJ1-5, with D hard to call. The germline gives CDR1 SEHNR, CDR2 FQNEAQ (reference sequence). The CDR3 covers 16 residues. V lost 5 bases and J lost 0, with 14 bases in between. The CDR3 region is CASSDSHTDSNQPQHF. In nucleotides, the CDR3 is TGTGCCAGCAGCGACTCTCACACCGATAGCAATCAGCCCCAGCATTTT.

The chain couples TRBV19 to TRBJ1-1; D ambiguous. Trimming removed 2 bases at V and 6 bases at J, with 4 bases between. Per the germline V gene, CDR1 is LNHDA and CDR2 is SQIVND (reference sequence). CDR3 size: 11 residues. The CDR3 spells CASSITAEAFF. DNA for the CDR3: TGTGCCAGTAGTATAACGGCTGAAGCTTTCTTT. The full variable domain, its missing parts supplied by reference TRBV19 and TRBJ1-1, is DGGITQSPKYLFRKEGQNVTLSCEQNLNHDAMYWYRQDPGQGLRLIYYSQIVNDFQKGDIAEGYSVSREKKESFPLTVTSAQKNPTAFYLCASSITAEAFFGQGTRLTVV.

V is TRBV18 and J is TRBJ1-1; unclear D gene. Germline assignment: CDR1 KGHSH and CDR2 LQKENI. CDR3 size: 15 residues. V shed 2 bases and J shed 0 bases, with 10 bases lying between them. CDR3 sequence: CASSPGVTLNTEAFF. CDR3 sequence (DNA): TGTGCCAGCTCACCAGGGGTCACCTTGAACACTGAAGCTTTCTTT.

This rearrangement joins TRBV9 to TRBJ2-2, with TRBD1 as a possible D gene (5 bases). The CDR3 spans 17 residues. Looked up from germline, CDR1 is SGDLS and CDR2 is YYNGEE. The V gene lost 4 bases and the J gene lost 1 base, with 17 bases spanning the gap. CDR3 sequence: CASSQSQGLVNTGELFF. As DNA, the CDR3 is TGTGCCAGCAGCCAGTCCCAGGGATTAGTGAACACCGGGGAGCTGTTTTTT.

The chain recombines TRBV6-1 with TRBJ1-5, with unresolved D. The CDR3 is 13 amino acids. V lost 2 bases, J lost 6 bases, and 8 bases lay in between. Germline loops: CDR1 MNHNS, CDR2 SASEGT. DNA of the CDR3: TGTGCCAGCAGTGAAACCATGGGTCAGCCCCAGCATTTT. Protein product: CASSETMGQPQHF.

CDR3 in DNA: TGTGCCAGCAGCTTATGGGCAGCCCGAGGAGGTCAGCCCCAGCATTTT. Residues: CASSLWAARGGQPQHF. The chain couples TRBV7-2 to TRBJ1-5; D is uncertain. From germline, CDR1 is SGHTA and CDR2 FQGNSA. Between the trimmed V and J ends, which lost 2 bases and 6 bases, there was a span of 17 bases. This CDR3 has 16 residues.

The chain has TRBV10-3 and TRBJ1-1, with D possibly being TRBD1 (6 bases). This CDR3 is built from 13 residues. The germline V and J ends were trimmed by 6 bases and 10 bases, with 18 bases remaining between them. In germline, CDR1 is ENHRY, CDR2 SYGVKD. This CDR3 is CAISALQGGRAFF. In DNA, the CDR3 is TGTGCCATCAGCGCATTACAGGGAGGTCGAGCTTTCTTT.

The chain recombines TRBV5-4 with TRBJ1-1; D not resolved. The CDR3 length is 13 residues. V gave up 4 bases and J gave up 3 bases, with 10 bases separating them. Germline CDR1 is SGHNT and CDR2 is YYREEE (reference sequence). This chain's CDR3 is CASSPASYTEAFF. In DNA, the CDR3 is TGTGCCAGCAGCCCGGCCAGCTACACTGAAGCTTTCTTT. Filled out from reference TRBV5-4 and TRBJ1-1, the complete variable domain reads ETGVTQSPTHLIKTRGQQVTLRCSSQSGHNTVSWYQQALGQGPQFIFQYYREEENGRGNFPPRFSGLQFPNYSSELNVNALELDDSALYLCASSPASYTEAFFGQGTRLTVV.

The CDR3 nucleotides are TGTGCCAGCAGCTTCACCGGGGGAACAGATACGCAGTATTTT. It codes for CASSFTGGTDTQYF. V and J are TRBV7-8 and TRBJ2-3; D is perhaps TRBD2 (6 bases). The ends were cut back, 3 bases at V and 3 bases at J, with 10 bases in the middle. The length of the CDR3 is 14 residues. Per the germline V gene, CDR1 is SGHVS and CDR2 is FQNEAQ. The full variable domain, in which reference TRBV7-8 and TRBJ2-3 provide the parts outside the CDR3, is GAGVSQSPRYKVAKRGQDVALRCDPISGHVSLFWYQQALGQGPEFLTYFQNEAQLDKSGLPSDRFFAERPEGSVSTLKIQRTQQEDSAVYLCASSFTGGTDTQYFGPGTRLTVL.

The chain couples TRBV11-2 to TRBJ2-7; 10 nucleotides align to TRBD2. This CDR3 region has 15 residues. Germline V CDR1 and CDR2: SGHAT, FQNNGV. Trimming cost V 6 bases and J 5 bases; bases outside gene matches: 10. As DNA, the CDR3 is TGTGCCAGCAGTCGGGTAGCGGGAGGAAATAACGAGCAGTACTTC. It is translated as CASSRVAGGNNEQYF.

The chain couples TRBV27 to TRBJ2-2; no clear D gene. Per germline, CDR1 MNHEY and CDR2 SMNVEV (reference sequence). The CDR3 is made up of 14 amino acids. V was clipped by 3 bases and J by 2 bases, with 7 bases between them. In DNA, the CDR3 is TGTGCCAGCAGTTTTACTTATAACACCGGGGAGCTGTTTTTT. This encodes CASSFTYNTGELFF.

V usage is TRBV30 and J usage is TRBJ1-6; TRBD1 might be the D (6 bases). The length of the CDR3 is 12 residues. Germline lookup yields CDR1 GTSNPN and CDR2 SVGIG (reference sequence). V lost 7 bases and J 11 bases, leaving 15 bases between the germline ends. The CDR3 sequence: CASSSGVPPLHF. CDR3 in DNA: TGTGCCTCCAGCTCAGGGGTTCCACCCCTCCACTTT. Using reference TRBV30 and TRBJ1-6 for the parts outside the CDR3, the full variable domain is SQTIHQWPATLVQPVGSPLSLECTVEGTSNPNLYWYRQAAGRGLQLLFYSVGIGQISSEVPQNLSASRPQDRQFILSSKKLLLSDSGFYLCASSSGVPPLHFGNGTRLTVT.

This clone has a single count. The rearrangement joins TRBV28 to TRBJ2-7; D is ambiguous. Trimming pared 2 bases from V and 2 bases from J, leaving 16 bases between. The germline V gene has CDR1 MDHEN and CDR2 SYDVKM. The CDR3 covers 16 residues. CDR3 sequence: CASSLTSLENPYEQYF. In DNA, the CDR3 is TGTGCCAGCAGTTTAACCTCTTTGGAGAACCCCTACGAGCAGTACTTC.

This chain joins TRBV3-1 (or the pseudogene TRBV3-2) and TRBJ2-2, with D tentatively TRBD1 or TRBD2 (5 bases each). V lost 3 bases, J lost 13 bases, and 12 bases lay in between. The CDR3 extends over 12 amino acids. Germline lookup yields CDR1 LGHDT and CDR2 YNNKEL (reference sequence). CDR3 residues: CASSQGTMGLFF. The CDR3 coding sequence is TGTGCCAGCAGCCAGGGGACGATGGGGCTGTTTTTT.

The V gene is TRBV18, the J gene TRBJ2-7; D may be TRBD1 (7 bases). The CDR3 contains 16 residues. Germline V gene data show CDR1 as KGHSH and CDR2 as LQKENI. V was clipped by 3 bases and J by 2 bases, with 17 bases between them. The CDR3 loop is CASSPPAGQTPYEQYF. For the CDR3, the DNA is TGTGCCAGCTCACCGCCTGCGGGACAGACTCCCTACGAGCAGTACTTC.

This CDR3 is CASSDSAGIGSEQYF. DNA for the CDR3: TGTGCCAGCAGTGACTCCGCTGGGATAGGGAGCGAGCAGTACTTC. The chain is built from TRBV6-4 and TRBJ2-7; possible D gene TRBD2, 5 bases. CDR3 length equals 15 residues. Germline V gives CDR1 MRHNA, CDR2 SNTAGT. Trimming took 0 bases from V and 6 from J, leaving 15 bases between them.

J is TRBJ2-1 and V is TRBV6-1; D tentatively reads TRBD1 or TRBD2 (5 bases each). Trimming took off 4 bases at V and 0 bases at J, with 13 bases between the two ends. Germline V lookup: CDR1 MNHNS, CDR2 SASEGT. This CDR3 contains 16 residues. The CDR3 nucleotides are TGTGCCAGCAGTGGGGGGAAGCGGCCCTCCTACAATGAGCAGTTCTTC. Translated: CASSGGKRPSYNEQFF.

The CDR3 DNA is TGTGCCAGTAGTAGAAGGCATGGCTACACCTTC. The encoded protein is CASSRRHGYTF. V gene TRBV19 combines with J gene TRBJ1-2; D not certain. Germline values: CDR1 LNHDA, CDR2 SQIVND (reference sequence). The V gene lost 4 bases and the J gene lost 6 bases, with 6 bases spanning the gap. The CDR3 has 11 residues.

This clone was picked up one time. The chain links TRBV27 to TRBJ2-4, with a tentative D call TRBD2 (6 bases). The ends were cut back, 0 bases at V and 1 base at J, with 16 bases in the middle. This CDR3 has 18 residues. The germline CDR1 and CDR2 sequences are MNHEY and SMNVEV (reference sequence). The CDR3 loop reads CASSLSAGRMVAKNIQYF. CDR3 DNA: TGTGCCAGCAGTTTATCGGCAGGGAGGATGGTGGCCAAAAACATTCAGTACTTC.

The chain is built from TRBV29-1 and TRBJ2-1; 11 bases fit TRBD2. Germline CDR1 and CDR2: SQVTM and ANQGSEA. The CDR3 extends over 14 amino acids. The ends lost 8 bases at V and 7 bases at J; junction bases unmatched: 10. In nucleotides, the CDR3 is TGCAGCTCGCTAGCGGGAGGAGGCGGGAATGAGCAGTTCTTC. Its translation: CSSLAGGGGNEQFF.

The chain has TRBV7-2 and TRBJ1-6; TRBD1 might be the D (5 bases). From germline, CDR1 is SGHTA and CDR2 FQGNSA. The CDR3 has 15 amino acids. V was clipped by 2 bases and J by 10 bases, with 15 bases between them. CDR3 coding DNA: TGTGCCAGCAGCTTATACTTCGGGGCTGGATCACCCCTCCACTTT. This codes for CASSLYFGAGSPLHF.

This clone was counted between two and nine times. The chain combines TRBV7-8 with TRBJ1-2; the D gene is possibly TRBD1 (5 bases). The V and J ends lost 5 bases and 4 bases respectively, with 14 bases between them. The CDR3 has 14 amino acids. Per the germline V gene, CDR1 is SGHVS and CDR2 is FQNEAQ. CDR3 sequence reads: CASSPDSSGYGYTF. CDR3 DNA: TGTGCCAGCAGCCCAGACAGTTCGGGCTATGGCTACACCTTC.

This clone has only one observation. The V call is TRBV12-3 or TRBV12-4, the J call TRBJ1-1; D is undetermined. V lost 6 bases to trimming and J lost 5 bases, with 13 bases between them. The CDR3 spans 13 residues. CDR3 sequence reads: CASRVTAGTEAFF. CDR3 in DNA: TGTGCCAGCAGGGTAACAGCGGGAACTGAAGCTTTCTTT.

This sequence joins TRBV6-4 and TRBJ2-2; 8 nucleotides align to TRBD2. V was pared by 7 bases and J by 5 bases, with 3 bases of the junction left unmatched. Germline CDR1 and CDR2: MRHNA and SNTAGT. The CDR3 runs 13 residues. This CDR3 is CASTAGDTGELFF. The CDR3 DNA reads TGTGCCAGCACAGCGGGAGATACCGGGGAGCTGTTTTTT.